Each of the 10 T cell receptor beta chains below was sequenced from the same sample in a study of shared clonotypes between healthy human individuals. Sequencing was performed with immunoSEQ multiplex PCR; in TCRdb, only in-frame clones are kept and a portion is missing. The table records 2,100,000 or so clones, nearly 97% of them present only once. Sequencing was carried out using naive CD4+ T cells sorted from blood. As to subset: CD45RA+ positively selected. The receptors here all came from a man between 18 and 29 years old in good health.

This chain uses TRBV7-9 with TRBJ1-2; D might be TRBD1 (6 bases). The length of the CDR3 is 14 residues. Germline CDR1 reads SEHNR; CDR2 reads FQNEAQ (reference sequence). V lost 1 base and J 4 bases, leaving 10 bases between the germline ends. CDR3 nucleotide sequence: TGTGCCAGCAGCTTAGTTCAGGGGTCCTATGGCTACACCTTC. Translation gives CASSLVQGSYGYTF.

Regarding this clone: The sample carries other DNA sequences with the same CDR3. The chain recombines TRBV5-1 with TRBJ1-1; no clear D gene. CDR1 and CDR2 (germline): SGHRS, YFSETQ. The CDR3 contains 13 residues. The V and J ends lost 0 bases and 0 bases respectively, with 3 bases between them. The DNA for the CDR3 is TGCGCCAGCAGCTTGGGTATGAACACTGAAGCTTTCTTT. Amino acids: CASSLGMNTEAFF.

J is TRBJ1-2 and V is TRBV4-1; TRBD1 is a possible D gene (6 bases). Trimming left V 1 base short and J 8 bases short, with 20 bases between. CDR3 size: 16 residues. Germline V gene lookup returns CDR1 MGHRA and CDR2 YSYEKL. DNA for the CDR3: TGCGCCAGCAGCCAAGTAAACCCAGGGGCCTTTTGGGGCTACACCTTC. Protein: CASSQVNPGAFWGYTF.

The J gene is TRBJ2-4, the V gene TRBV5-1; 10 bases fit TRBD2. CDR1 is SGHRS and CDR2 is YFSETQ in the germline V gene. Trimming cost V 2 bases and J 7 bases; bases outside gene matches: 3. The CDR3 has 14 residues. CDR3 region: CASSFTSGENIQYF. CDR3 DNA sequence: TGCGCCAGCAGCTTTACTAGCGGGGAGAACATTCAGTACTTC.

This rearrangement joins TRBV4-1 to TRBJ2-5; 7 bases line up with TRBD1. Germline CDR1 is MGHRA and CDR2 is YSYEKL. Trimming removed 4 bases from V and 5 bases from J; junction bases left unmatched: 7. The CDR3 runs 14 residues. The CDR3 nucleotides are TGCGCCAGCAGCCGCCGACAGGGCGGTGAGACCCAGTACTTC. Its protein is CASSRRQGGETQYF.

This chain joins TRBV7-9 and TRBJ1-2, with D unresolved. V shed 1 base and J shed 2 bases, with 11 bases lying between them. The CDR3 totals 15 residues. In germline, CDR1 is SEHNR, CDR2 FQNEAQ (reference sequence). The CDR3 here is CASSLEAGPNYGYTF. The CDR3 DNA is TGTGCCAGCAGCTTAGAGGCAGGACCCAACTATGGCTACACCTTC.

The CDR3 DNA reads as TGTGCCAGCAGCTCGTCTGTTTTAGCGGGCTCCTACGAGCAGTACTTC. This gives the protein CASSSSVLAGSYEQYF. V is TRBV7-2 and J is TRBJ2-7; 7 bases are a match to TRBD2. There are 16 residues in the CDR3. V lost 4 bases to trimming and J lost 0 bases; unmatched junction nucleotides: 9. Germline CDR1 and CDR2: SGHTA and FQGNSA.

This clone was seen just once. CDR3 DNA: TGTGCCAGCAGTTTGAGTTTTGCCACTAATGAAAAACTGTTTTTT. Translated, it gives CASSLSFATNEKLFF. The J gene is TRBJ1-4, the V gene TRBV28; D is ambiguous. Between the trimmed V and J ends, which lost 3 bases and 2 bases, there was a span of 10 bases. The CDR3 runs 15 residues. The germline V gene has CDR1 MDHEN and CDR2 SYDVKM.

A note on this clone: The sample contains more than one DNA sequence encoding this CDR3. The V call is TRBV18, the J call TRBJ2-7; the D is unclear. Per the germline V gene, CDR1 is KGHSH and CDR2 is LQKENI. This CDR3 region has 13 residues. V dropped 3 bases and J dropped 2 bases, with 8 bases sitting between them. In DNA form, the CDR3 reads TGTGCCAGCTCACCCCTAGAGACCTACGAGCAGTACTTC. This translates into CASSPLETYEQYF. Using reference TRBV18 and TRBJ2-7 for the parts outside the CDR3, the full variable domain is NAGVMQNPRHLVRRRGQEARLRCSPMKGHSHVYWYRQLPEEGLKFMVYLQKENIIDESGMPKERFSAEFPKEGPSILRIQQVVRGDSAAYFCASSPLETYEQYFGPGTRLTVT.

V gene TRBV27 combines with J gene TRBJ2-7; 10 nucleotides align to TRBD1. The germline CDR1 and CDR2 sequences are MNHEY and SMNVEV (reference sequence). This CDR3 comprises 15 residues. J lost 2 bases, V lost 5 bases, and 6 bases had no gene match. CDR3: CASSTGQGSTYEQYF. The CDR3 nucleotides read TGTGCCAGCAGTACGGGACAGGGGAGTACCTACGAGCAGTACTTC.